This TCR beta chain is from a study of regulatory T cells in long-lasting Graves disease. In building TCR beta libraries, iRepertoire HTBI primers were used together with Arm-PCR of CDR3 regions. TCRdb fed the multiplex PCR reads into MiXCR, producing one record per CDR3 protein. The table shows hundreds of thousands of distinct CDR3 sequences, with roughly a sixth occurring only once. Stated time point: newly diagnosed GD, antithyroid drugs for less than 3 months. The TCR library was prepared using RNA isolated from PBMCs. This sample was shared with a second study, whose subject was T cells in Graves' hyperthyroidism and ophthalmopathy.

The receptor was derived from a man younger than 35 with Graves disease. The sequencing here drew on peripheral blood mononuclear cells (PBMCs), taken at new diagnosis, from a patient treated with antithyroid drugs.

The CDR3 region is CASNLIRTDTQYF. CDR3 bases: TGTGCCAGCAATCTGATTCGCACAGATACGCAGTATTTT. This chain links TRBV12-3 or TRBV12-4 with TRBJ2-3; D remains ambiguous. The CDR3 has 13 residues. Trimming stripped 7 bases from V and 1 base from J, with 9 bases between.